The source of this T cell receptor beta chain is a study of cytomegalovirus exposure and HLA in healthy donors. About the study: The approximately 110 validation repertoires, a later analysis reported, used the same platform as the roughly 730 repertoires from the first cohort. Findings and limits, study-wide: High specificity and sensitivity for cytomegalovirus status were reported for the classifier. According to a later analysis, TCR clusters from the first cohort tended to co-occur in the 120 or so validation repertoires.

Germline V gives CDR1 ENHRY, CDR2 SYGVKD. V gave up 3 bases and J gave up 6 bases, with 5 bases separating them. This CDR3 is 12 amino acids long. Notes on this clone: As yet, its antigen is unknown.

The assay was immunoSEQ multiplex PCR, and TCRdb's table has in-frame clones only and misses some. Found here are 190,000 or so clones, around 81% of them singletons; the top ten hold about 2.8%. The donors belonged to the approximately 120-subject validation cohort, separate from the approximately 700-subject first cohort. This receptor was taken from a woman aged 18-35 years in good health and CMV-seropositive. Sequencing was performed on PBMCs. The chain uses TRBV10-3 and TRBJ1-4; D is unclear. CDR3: CAISEGDEKLFF. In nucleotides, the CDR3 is TGTGCCATCAGTGAAGGAGATGAAAAACTGTTTTTT.